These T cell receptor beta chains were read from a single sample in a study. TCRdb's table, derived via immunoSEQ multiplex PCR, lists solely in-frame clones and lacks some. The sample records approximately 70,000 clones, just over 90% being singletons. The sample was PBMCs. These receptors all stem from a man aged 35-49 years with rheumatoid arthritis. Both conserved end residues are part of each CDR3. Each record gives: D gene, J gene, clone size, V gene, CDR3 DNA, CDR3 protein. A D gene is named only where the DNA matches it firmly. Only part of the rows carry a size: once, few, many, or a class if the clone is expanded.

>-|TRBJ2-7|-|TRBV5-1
TGCGCCAGCAGCTTGGACCCCTCGGGGGCCGAGCAGTACTTC
CASSLDPSGAEQYF
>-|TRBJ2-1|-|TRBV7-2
TGTGCCAGCAGCCCGACCAGGACTACCTACAATGAGCAGTTCTTC
CASSPTRTTYNEQFF
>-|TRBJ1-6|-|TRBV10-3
TGTGCCATCAGTGAAAGGACAGCTTATAATTCACCCCTCCACTTT
CAISERTAYNSPLHF
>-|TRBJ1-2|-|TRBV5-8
TGTGCCAGCAGCTTGGCCCAACGGATCCATGGCTACACCTTC
CASSLAQRIHGYTF
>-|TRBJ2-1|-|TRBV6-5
TGTGCCAGCAAACTGGAAAGCTCCTACAATGAGCAGTTCTTC
CASKLESSYNEQFF
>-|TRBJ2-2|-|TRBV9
TGTGCCAGCAGCGTAGTTGCGCGTACCGGGGAGCTGTTTTTT
CASSVVARTGELFF
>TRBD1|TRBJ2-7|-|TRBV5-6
TGTGCCAGCAGCTTGGGTAGGGGGCTGTCCTACGAGCAGTACTTC
CASSLGRGLSYEQYF
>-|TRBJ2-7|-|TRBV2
TGTGCCAGCAGGGACTCGGGCAGGGACGAGCAGTACTTC
CASRDSGRDEQYF
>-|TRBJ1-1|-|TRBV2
TGTGCCAGCAGTGAAGCGCTATCGGGGACTGAAGCTTTCTTT
CASSEALSGTEAFF
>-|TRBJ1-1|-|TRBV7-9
TGTGCCAGCAGACCGGGCCTCCCGGGCACTGAAGCTTTCTTT
CASRPGLPGTEAFF
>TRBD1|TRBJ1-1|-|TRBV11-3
TGTGCCAGCAGCCTGACAGGGCCCGGGAACACTGAAGCTTTCTTT
CASSLTGPGNTEAFF
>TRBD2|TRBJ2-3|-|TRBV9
TGTGCCAGCAGCACTCGCCCGGGACTAGCCACAGATACGCAGTATTTT
CASSTRPGLATDTQYF
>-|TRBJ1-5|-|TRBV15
TGTGCCACCAGCAGAGATCGCGGGGATCTTAGCAATCAGCCCCAGCATTTT
CATSRDRGDLSNQPQHF
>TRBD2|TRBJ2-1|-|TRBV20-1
TGCAGTGCTAGTTTCACTAGCGGAGCCTACAATGAGCAGTTCTTC
CSASFTSGAYNEQFF
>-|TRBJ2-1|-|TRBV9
TGTGCCAGCAGCGCCCAGGGGACGGCCTACAATGAGCAGTTCTTC
CASSAQGTAYNEQFF
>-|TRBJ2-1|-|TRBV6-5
TGTGCCAGCAGTTACCAGGGGAGCTCCTACAATGAGCAGTTCTTC
CASSYQGSSYNEQFF
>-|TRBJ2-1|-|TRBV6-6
TGTGCCAGCATCCGAGGGGGCTCCTACAATGAGCAGTTCTTC
CASIRGGSYNEQFF
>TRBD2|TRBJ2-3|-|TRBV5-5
TGTGCCAGCAGCTTGCTCGGCGGGGGGGCTCCAGATACGCAGTATTTT
CASSLLGGGAPDTQYF
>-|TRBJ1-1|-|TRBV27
TGTGCCAGCAGTTACCTTGACAGACCAGCTGAAGCTTTCTTT
CASSYLDRPAEAFF
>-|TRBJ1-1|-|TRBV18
TGTGCCAGCTCACCTAACAAGAACACTGAAGCTTTCTTT
CASSPNKNTEAFF
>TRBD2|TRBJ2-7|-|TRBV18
TGTGCCAGCTCACCTCCGACTAGCGGGAGATCGGACGAGCAGTACTTC
CASSPPTSGRSDEQYF
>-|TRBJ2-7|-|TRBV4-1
TGCGCCAGCAGCCCGGGGCTCTCCTACGAGCAGTACTTC
CASSPGLSYEQYF
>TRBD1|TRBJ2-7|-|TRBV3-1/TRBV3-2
TGTGCCAGCAGCCAAGAGCCGGGACAGGGGGAGGTCCAGTACTTC
CASSQEPGQGEVQYF
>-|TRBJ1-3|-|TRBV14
TGTGCCAGCAGCCCAACCCCTATGATCGGCAGTGTGGCTGGAAACACCATATATTTT
CASSPTPMIGSVAGNTIYF
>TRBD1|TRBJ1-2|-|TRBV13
TGTGCCAGCAGCTTAGGACAGGGGGCCCGTGGCTACACCTTC
CASSLGQGARGYTF
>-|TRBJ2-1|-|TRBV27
TGTGCCAGCAGCCTAACCTCTTCCAGGTACAATGAGCAGTTCTTC
CASSLTSSRYNEQFF
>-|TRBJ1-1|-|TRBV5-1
TGCGCCAGCAGCTTGGCCAGGCAGACTGAAGCTTTCTTT
CASSLARQTEAFF
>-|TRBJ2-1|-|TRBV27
TGTGCCAGCAGTTTGACAGACAATGAGCAGTTCTTC
CASSLTDNEQFF
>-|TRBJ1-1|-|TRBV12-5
TGTGCTAGTGGTTTTGAAGCCCACACTGAAGCTTTCTTT
CASGFEAHTEAFF
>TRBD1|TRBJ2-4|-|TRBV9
TGTGCCAGCAGCGTCGGGGACAGGGTGCGCGGAAACATTCAGTACTTC
CASSVGDRVRGNIQYF
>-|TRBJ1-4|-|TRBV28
TGTGCCAGCACCCCGGGGGGTTTAAATGAAAAACTGTTTTTT
CASTPGGLNEKLFF
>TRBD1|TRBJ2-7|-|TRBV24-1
TGTGCCACCAGCGGGATGGGACAGGGAGTCCGTAGCGGCTCCTACGAGCAGTACTTC
CATSGMGQGVRSGSYEQYF
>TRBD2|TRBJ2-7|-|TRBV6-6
TGTGCCAGCGGAGTGGGGGGGACCTCCTACGAGCAGTACTTC
CASGVGGTSYEQYF
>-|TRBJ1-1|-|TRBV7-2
TGTGCCAGCAGCTTAGGTCTGGTTGGCACTGAAGCTTTCTTT
CASSLGLVGTEAFF
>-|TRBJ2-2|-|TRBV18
TGTGCCAGCTCAGTCTACCGAGGCGGCGTCCCCGGGGAGCTGTTTTTT
CASSVYRGGVPGELFF
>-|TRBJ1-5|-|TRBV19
TGTGCCAGTAGTATAGGGCCGAAAACGGGGCAGCCCCAGCATTTT
CASSIGPKTGQPQHF
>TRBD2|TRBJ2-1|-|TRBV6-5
TGTGCCAGCACGTCTAGCGGGAGGGCCAGAAATGAGCAGTTCTTC
CASTSSGRARNEQFF
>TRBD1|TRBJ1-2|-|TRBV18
TGTGCCAGCTCACCCGACAGGGGGAACTATGGCTACACCTTC
CASSPDRGNYGYTF
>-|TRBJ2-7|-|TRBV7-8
TGTGCCAGCACCTTGGGCGGACTGGACGAGCAGTACTTC
CASTLGGLDEQYF
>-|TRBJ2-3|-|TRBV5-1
TGCGCCAGCAGCTTGGGGACGGTCTCTAGCACAGATACGCAGTATTTT
CASSLGTVSSTDTQYF
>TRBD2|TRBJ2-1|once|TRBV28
TGTGCCAGCAGTTTTAACCCGGGACTAACCTACAATGAGCAGTTCTTC
CASSFNPGLTYNEQFF
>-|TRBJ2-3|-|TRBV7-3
TGTGCCAGCAGCTTCCGGGGGGCTAGCACAGATACGCAGTATTTT
CASSFRGASTDTQYF
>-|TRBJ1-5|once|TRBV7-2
TGTGCCAGCAGCTCCGGGACAAGATCTAGCAATCAGCCCCAGCATTTT
CASSSGTRSSNQPQHF
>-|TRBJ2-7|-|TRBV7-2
TGTGCCAGCAGCCCGAACCGGTCCCACGGGGAGCAGTACTTC
CASSPNRSHGEQYF
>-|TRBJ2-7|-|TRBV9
TGTGCCAGCAGCGTACGAGAGGGGTCCTACGAGCAGTACTTC
CASSVREGSYEQYF
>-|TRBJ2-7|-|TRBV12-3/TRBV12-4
TGTGCCAGCAGCCGGGACGTCGGCTACGAGCAGTACTTC
CASSRDVGYEQYF
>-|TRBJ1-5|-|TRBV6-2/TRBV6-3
TGTGCCAGCAGTTACCCCGGTGCGGGGTCCGGCAATCAGCCCCAGCATTTT
CASSYPGAGSGNQPQHF
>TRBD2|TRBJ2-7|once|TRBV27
TGTGCCAGCAGTCGTCCGGGAGGGGGACCCTCCTACGAGCAGTACTTC
CASSRPGGGPSYEQYF
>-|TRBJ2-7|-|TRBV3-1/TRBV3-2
TGTGCCAGCAGCCCACTAGGAAATCGGGCCTACGAGCAGTACTTC
CASSPLGNRAYEQYF
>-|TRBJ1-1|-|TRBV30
TGTGCCTGGGCCAGAGGCACTGAAGCTTTCTTT
CAWARGTEAFF
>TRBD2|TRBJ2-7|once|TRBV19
TGTGCCAGCGGACTAGCGGGGTCCTACGAGCAGTACTTC
CASGLAGSYEQYF
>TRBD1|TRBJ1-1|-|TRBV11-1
TGTGCCAGCAGCCAATTGATTAACAGGGGCGCTGAAGCTTTCTTT
CASSQLINRGAEAFF
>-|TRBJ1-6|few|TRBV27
TGTGCCAGCAGTTTAGGTCCCTATAATTCACCCCTCCACTTT
CASSLGPYNSPLHF
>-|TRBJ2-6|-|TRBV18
TGTGCCAGCTCACCACCGCCAACAAGCTCTGGGGCCAACGTCCTGACTTTC
CASSPPPTSSGANVLTF
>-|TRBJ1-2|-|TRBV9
TGTGCCAGCAGCCCCAGGGCCTACTATGGCTACACCTTC
CASSPRAYYGYTF